This TCR beta chain appears in the sequencing data of a study of vaccination and CD4 T cells after COVID-19. Study-wide context: The authors used overlapping spike peptides from SARS-CoV-2, HCoV-NL63, HCoV-OC43 and HCoV-229E to stimulate cells.

Treatment denoted: roughly 11-day PBMC culture with coronavirus spike peptide pools or control peptides (ViraFEST assay). Unexposed donor CD4+ T cells predated the COVID-19 pandemic, collected 2011-2018. Each of days 3 and 7 saw half the medium replaced by fresh IL-2 medium. The Oncomine TCR Beta short-read assay was applied to DNA of cultured CD4+ T cells. TCRdb processed the PCR reads anew with MiXCR; each CDR3 protein has one entry. Here the sample spans 8,500 to 10,000 distinct CDR3 sequences, 55% to 75% being singletons. The CDR3 totals 14 residues. Germline V gives CDR1 SGHVS, CDR2 FQNEAQ. V dropped 7 bases and J dropped 5; count of bases not matched to a gene: 8. Regarding this clonotype: What it binds is not known.

The sample consisted of CD4+ T cells from blood, cultured in vitro. The chain recombines TRBV7-8 with TRBJ2-7; 10 bases align to TRBD1. This TCR derives from a human donor in good health. CDR3 loop: CASTPRDRGNEQYF. CDR3 DNA sequence: TGTGCCAGCACGCCCCGGGACAGGGGCAACGAGCAGTACTTC.